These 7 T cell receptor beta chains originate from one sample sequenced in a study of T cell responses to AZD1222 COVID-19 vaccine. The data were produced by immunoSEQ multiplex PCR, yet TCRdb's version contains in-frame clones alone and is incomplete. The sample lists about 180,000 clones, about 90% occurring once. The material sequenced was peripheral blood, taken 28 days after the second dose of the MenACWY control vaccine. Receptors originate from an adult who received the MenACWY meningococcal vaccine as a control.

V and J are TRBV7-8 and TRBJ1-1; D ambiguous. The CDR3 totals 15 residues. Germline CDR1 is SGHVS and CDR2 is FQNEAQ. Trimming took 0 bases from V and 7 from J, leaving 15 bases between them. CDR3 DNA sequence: TGTGCCAGCAGCTTAGCGATGGGCGGGATAAGTGAAGCTTTCTTT. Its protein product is CASSLAMGGISEAFF.

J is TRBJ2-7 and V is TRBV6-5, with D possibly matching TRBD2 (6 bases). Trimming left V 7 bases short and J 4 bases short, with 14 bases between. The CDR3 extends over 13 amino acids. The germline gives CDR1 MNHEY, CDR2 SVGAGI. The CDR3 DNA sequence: TGTGCCAGCACTCTCGGCGGGAATTACGAGCAGTACTTC. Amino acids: CASTLGGNYEQYF.

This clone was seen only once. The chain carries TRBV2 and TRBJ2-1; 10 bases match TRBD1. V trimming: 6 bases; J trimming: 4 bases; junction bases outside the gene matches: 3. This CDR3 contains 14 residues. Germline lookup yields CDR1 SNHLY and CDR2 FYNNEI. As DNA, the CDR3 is TGTGCCAGCAGGGGACAGGGGACTTACAATGAGCAGTTCTTC. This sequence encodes CASRGQGTYNEQFF.

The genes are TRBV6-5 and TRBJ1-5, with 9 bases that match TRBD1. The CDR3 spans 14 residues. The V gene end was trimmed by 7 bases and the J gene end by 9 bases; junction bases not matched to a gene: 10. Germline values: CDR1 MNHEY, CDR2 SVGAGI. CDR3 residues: CASTEKGQGLPQHF. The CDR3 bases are TGTGCCAGCACCGAAAAGGGACAGGGATTGCCCCAGCATTTT.

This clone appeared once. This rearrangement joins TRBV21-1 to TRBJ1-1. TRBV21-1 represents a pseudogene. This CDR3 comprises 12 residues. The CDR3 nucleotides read TGTGCCAGCATCGGGACCAACACTGAAGCTTTCTTT. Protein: CASIGTNTEAFF.

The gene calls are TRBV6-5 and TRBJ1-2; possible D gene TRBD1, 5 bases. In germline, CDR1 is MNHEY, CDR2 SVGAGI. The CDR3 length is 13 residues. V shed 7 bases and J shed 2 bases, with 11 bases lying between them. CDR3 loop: CASTRQINYGYTF. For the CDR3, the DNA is TGTGCCAGCACCCGACAGATAAACTATGGCTACACCTTC.

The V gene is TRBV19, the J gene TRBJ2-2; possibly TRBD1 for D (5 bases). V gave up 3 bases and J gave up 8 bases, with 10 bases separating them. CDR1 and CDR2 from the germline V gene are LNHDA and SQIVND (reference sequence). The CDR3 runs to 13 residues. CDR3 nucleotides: TGTGCCAGTAGTATTTTAAGGGGTGGGGAGCTGTTTTTT. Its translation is CASSILRGGELFF.